The clone carrying this T cell receptor (beta chain) was seen a handful of times. What it recognizes is unknown. This specimen belongs to a study of T-cell memory formation after mild COVID-19. V was clipped by 5 bases and J by 4 bases, with 11 bases between them. Germline CDR1 reads SGHTA; CDR2 reads FQGNSA. CDR3 length equals 14 residues. Points from the study as a whole: The CD4+ clones that contracted clustered mainly within CM and EM, and the CD8+ clones concentrated in EMRA. Later expanders leaned CD4+, whereas clones that contracted between day 15 and 85 were balanced CD4/CD8.

TCR alpha and TCR beta cDNA libraries carrying sample barcodes and UMIs came from 5'RACE with constant-segment primers. TCRdb used MiXCR to reprocess the 5' RACE reads, holding one entry per CDR3 protein. The sample has fewer than 550,000 distinct CDR3 sequences; 15% to 25% are singletons. V gene TRBV7-2 combines with J gene TRBJ1-4; no definite D call. The TCR sequence derives from an adult woman who had mild COVID-19 (a few samples of this study predate the infection). Cell type and time point are not known. Sequenced material: PBMCs or a T cell subset sorted from them (not recorded which). CDR3 region: CASSPGRFNEKLFF. The DNA of the CDR3 is TGTGCCAGCAGCCCCGGACGGTTTAATGAAAAACTGTTTTTT.